This T cell receptor beta chain was profiled in a study of blood T cell repertoires in COVID-19. In the authors' methods: Using reference gene primer amplification, nucleated cell counts were estimated. Libraries were prepared by immunoSEQ multiplex PCR; TCRdb keeps only in-frame clonotypes and omits some of them. V and J calls and clone size follow that table, whereas D and trimming were derived from the DNA. The table has some 96,000 clones, 70% to 80% seen once; the top ten hold over 10%. The CDR3 runs to 18 residues. The V gene's germline CDR1 is MNHEY and CDR2 SMNVEV (reference sequence). The V gene end was trimmed by 2 bases and the J gene end by 0 bases; junction bases not matched to a gene: 6.

The specimen sequenced was peripheral blood. The rearrangement uses TRBV27 and TRBJ1-6, with 8 bases fitting TRBD1. This clonotype was obtained from a woman aged 70 to 79 with acute or convalescent COVID-19. The CDR3 nucleotides are TGTGCCAGCAGTTTAAGCCATGGACAGGGCTCCTATAATTCACCCCTCCACTTT. Its protein is CASSLSHGQGSYNSPLHF.